A single T cell receptor beta chain is shown here with its context. The template for TCR beta VDJ and CDR3 sequence profiling was genomic DNA. TCRdb re-called the reads through MiXCR, storing one row per CDR3 protein. The sample consists of under 500,000 distinct CDR3 sequences, around 30% of them appearing once. Trimming shortened V by 3 bases and J by 6 bases, and 4 bases separated the two germline ends. CDR1 and CDR2 (germline): KGHDR, SFDVKD. CDR3 length: 12 residues. Sequencing was done on patients that had shown CD8+CD57+ cell expansion by flow cytometry. The data were obtained in a study of CD8+CD57+ T cells in acquired aplastic anemia.

The chain couples TRBV24-1 to TRBJ2-2; unclear D gene. The clonotype comes from a human donor with aplastic anemia. Sequencing was done on a sample of sorted CD4+, CD8+, or CD8+CD57+ T cells (not recorded which) from PBMCs. For the CDR3, the DNA is TGTGCCACCAGTGATATGGCCGGGGAGCTGTTTTTT. Protein sequence: CATSDMAGELFF.